This TCR beta chain is from a study of cytomegalovirus exposure and HLA in healthy donors. Study in general: Among around 180 million T cells, an earlier analysis found about 110 million unique TCR beta sequences.

The CDR3 covers 14 residues. Germline CDR1 and CDR2: SGHRS and YFSETQ. V lost 2 bases and J 2 bases, leaving 9 bases between the germline ends. With 60 Vbeta and 13 Jbeta primers, the PCR was carried out. Measured with immunoSEQ multiplex PCR; TCRdb has only the in-frame clones, and not every one. There are some 110,000 clones in the sample; about 70% occur only once, and roughly 0.9% lies in the top ten. Despite likely unrecorded immune exposures, the donors were nominally healthy at the time of sampling. The receptor was derived from a woman aged 30 to 39 in good health and CMV-seronegative. The chain employs TRBV5-1 and TRBJ2-3; D is unclear. Sequenced sample: PBMCs. CDR3 region: CASSLATLTDTQYF. The CDR3 coding sequence is TGCGCCAGCAGCTTAGCGACGCTCACAGATACGCAGTATTTT.